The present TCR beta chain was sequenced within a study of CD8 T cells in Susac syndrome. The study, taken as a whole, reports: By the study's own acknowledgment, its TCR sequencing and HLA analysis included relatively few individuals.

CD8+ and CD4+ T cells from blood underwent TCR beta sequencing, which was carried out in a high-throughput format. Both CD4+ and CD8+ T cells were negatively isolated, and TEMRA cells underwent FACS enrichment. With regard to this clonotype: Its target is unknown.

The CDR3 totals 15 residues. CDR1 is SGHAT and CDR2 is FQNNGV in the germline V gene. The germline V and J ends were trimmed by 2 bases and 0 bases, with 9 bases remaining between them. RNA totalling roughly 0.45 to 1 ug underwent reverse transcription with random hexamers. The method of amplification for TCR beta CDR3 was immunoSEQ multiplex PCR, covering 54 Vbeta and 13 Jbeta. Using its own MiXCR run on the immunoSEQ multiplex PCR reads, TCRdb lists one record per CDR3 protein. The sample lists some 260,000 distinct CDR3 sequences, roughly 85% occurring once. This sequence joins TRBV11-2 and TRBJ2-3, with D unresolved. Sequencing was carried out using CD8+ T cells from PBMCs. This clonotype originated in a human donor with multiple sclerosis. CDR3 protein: CASSLLDRSTDTQYF. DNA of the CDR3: TGTGCCAGCAGCTTACTGGACCGAAGCACAGATACGCAGTATTTT.